This T cell receptor (beta chain) was sequenced in a study of blood T cell repertoires in COVID-19. The CDR3 is 14 amino acids. V lost 6 bases, J lost 10 bases, and 6 bases stayed unmatched. CDR1 and CDR2 from the germline V gene are SNHLY and FYNNEI. The data were produced by immunoSEQ multiplex PCR, yet TCRdb's version contains in-frame clones alone and is incomplete. The table shows about 230,000 clones, with 85% to 90% occurring only once. The chain joins TRBV2 to TRBJ2-1; 13 bases line up with TRBD2. The sample taken for sequencing was peripheral blood. This clonotype was sampled from a middle-aged man with COVID-19, enrolled during active disease. In DNA form, the CDR3 reads TGTGCCAGCAGGCGGACTAGCGGGAGCGGAGAGCAGTTCTTC. Residues: CASRRTSGSGEQFF.